Presented here are 27 T cell receptor beta chains from one specimen sequenced in a study of blood T cell repertoires in COVID-19. Profiling relied on immunoSEQ multiplex PCR, and the TCRdb table lists in-frame clones only, not all of them. The sample comprises roughly 200,000 clones, approximately 80% of which are singletons, and 6.5% to 7.5% rests with the top ten. Sequencing was carried out using peripheral blood. The source of these receptors is a woman between 35 and 50 years old with COVID-19, enrolled during active disease.

Only one count was recorded for this clone. This rearrangement joins TRBV4-2 to TRBJ1-2; weak D call: TRBD1 (6 bases). Germline lookup yields CDR1 LGHNA and CDR2 YNFKEQ. CDR3 size: 18 residues. V was cut by 1 base and J by 7 bases, with 25 bases left in between. The CDR3 loop is CASSQGGLGDTSWGGYTF. For the CDR3, the DNA is TGTGCCAGCAGCCAAGGAGGACTAGGGGACACCTCATGGGGTGGCTACACCTTC.

This chain uses TRBV10-2 with TRBJ1-5, with 7 bases lining up with TRBD1. Germline lookup yields CDR1 WSHSY and CDR2 SAAADI. V dropped 8 bases and J dropped 9; count of bases not matched to a gene: 10. The CDR3 has 13 residues. CDR3 in DNA: TGCGCCAGCGGTCTCGACAGGGTGCGGCCCCAGCATTTT. It is translated as CASGLDRVRPQHF.

The V and J genes are TRBV27 and TRBJ1-3; 7 positions match TRBD1. The germline gives CDR1 MNHEY, CDR2 SMNVEV (reference sequence). The CDR3 has 15 residues. With V trimmed by 5 bases and J by 2 bases, 6 bases remained unmatched. Here the CDR3 reads CASSQQTGPGNTIYF. The CDR3, as DNA: TGTGCCAGCAGTCAGCAGACAGGGCCTGGAAACACCATATATTTT.

J is TRBJ1-3 and V is TRBV11-2, with D possibly TRBD1 on 5 matching bases. This CDR3 has 14 residues. The germline V and J ends were trimmed by 5 bases and 2 bases, with 10 bases remaining between them. The germline V gene has CDR1 SGHAT and CDR2 FQNNGV. The CDR3 here is CASSGGYTGNTIYF. CDR3 DNA: TGTGCCAGCAGCGGGGGGTACACTGGAAACACCATATATTTT. Using reference TRBV11-2 and TRBJ1-3 for the parts outside the CDR3, the full variable domain is EAGVAQSPRYKIIEKRQSVAFWCNPISGHATLYWYQQILGQGPKLLIQFQNNGVVDDSQLPKDRFSAERLKGVDSTLKIQPAKLEDSAVYLCASSGGYTGNTIYFGEGSWLTVV.

The chain couples TRBV7-6 to TRBJ1-6, with 8 nucleotides matching TRBD1. Germline V CDR1 and CDR2: SGHVS, FNYEAQ. J was trimmed by 8 bases and V by 1 base; bases with no gene match: 4. The CDR3 loop spans 15 amino acids. The CDR3 region is CASSLVEQGDSPLHF. Written as DNA, the CDR3 is TGTGCCAGCAGCTTAGTGGAACAGGGGGATTCACCCCTCCACTTT.

The chain carries TRBV6-4 and TRBJ1-1; D gene unclear. Trimming left V 5 bases short and J 6 bases short, with 16 bases between. This CDR3 is built from 14 residues. The germline CDR1 and CDR2 sequences are MRHNA and SNTAGT. CDR3 coding DNA: TGTGCCAGCAGTCCGTCAGCTTACGGGGCTGAAGCTTTCTTT. The encoded protein is CASSPSAYGAEAFF.

The V call is TRBV7-9, the J call TRBJ2-5; the match to TRBD1 covers 7 bases. J gave up 2 bases and V 7 bases, and 4 bases lay outside the gene matches. The CDR3 consists of 13 residues. Germline V lookup: CDR1 SEHNR, CDR2 FQNEAQ (reference sequence). CDR3 DNA: TGTGCCAGCACCCCGGACAGGCAAGAGACCCAGTACTTC. This translates into CASTPDRQETQYF.

The rearrangement links TRBV4-1 to TRBJ1-2; the D is unclear. V was cut by 1 base and J by 3 bases, with 6 bases left in between. This CDR3 comprises 13 residues. The germline gives CDR1 MGHRA, CDR2 YSYEKL. The CDR3 reads CASSQGRDYGYTF. The CDR3 DNA sequence: TGCGCCAGCAGCCAAGGTCGGGACTATGGCTACACCTTC.

This clone was counted between two and nine times. The identical CDR3 is also encoded by other nucleotide sequences in the sample. This rearrangement joins TRBV5-1 to TRBJ2-1; D gene uncertain. Trimming left V 4 bases short and J 5 bases short, with 4 bases between. Germline CDR1 and CDR2: SGHRS and YFSETQ. This CDR3 has 11 residues. CDR3 region: CASSLHNEQFF. For the CDR3, the DNA is TGCGCCAGCAGCCTCCACAATGAGCAGTTCTTC.

The chain links TRBV6-6 to TRBJ1-2; tentatively, D is TRBD1 (6 bases). Trimming stripped 7 bases from V and 9 bases from J, with 12 bases between. CDR3 size: 11 residues. Germline V gene data show CDR1 as MNHNY and CDR2 as SVGAGI (reference sequence). The CDR3 here is CASIQGVSYTF. The CDR3 DNA sequence: TGTGCCAGCATACAGGGCGTGAGCTACACCTTC.

This sequence joins TRBV12-3 or TRBV12-4 and TRBJ2-1; D unclear. Trimming stripped 6 bases from V and 0 bases from J, with 6 bases between. The CDR3 contains 13 residues. The CDR3 region is CASSLSSYNEQFF. The CDR3 nucleotides read TGTGCCAGCAGCCTGAGCTCCTACAATGAGCAGTTCTTC.

Turning to this clone: The identical CDR3 is also encoded by other nucleotide sequences in the sample. The chain carries TRBV11-2 and TRBJ2-7; TRBD1 matches at 8 bases. V lost 0 bases and J lost 8; bases outside the gene matches: 3. The CDR3 length is 13 residues. The germline V gene has CDR1 SGHAT and CDR2 FQNNGV. The CDR3 coding sequence is TGTGCCAGCAGCTTAGAAAACAGGGGGAAGCAGTACTTC. Translating gives CASSLENRGKQYF. Complete variable domain (other parts from reference TRBV11-2 and TRBJ2-7): EAGVAQSPRYKIIEKRQSVAFWCNPISGHATLYWYQQILGQGPKLLIQFQNNGVVDDSQLPKDRFSAERLKGVDSTLKIQPAKLEDSAVYLCASSLENRGKQYFGPGTRLTVT.

The rearrangement uses TRBV6-6 and TRBJ1-3, with D hard to call. Deletions cut 4 bases from V and 0 bases from J, with 10 bases between. Germline V CDR1 and CDR2: MNHNY, SVGAGI (reference sequence). The CDR3 runs to 15 residues. In nucleotides, the CDR3 is TGTGCCAGCAGTTTAACGCTTAGCTCTGGAAACACCATATATTTT. Translation: CASSLTLSSGNTIYF.

The chain has TRBV9 and TRBJ2-1; 13 nucleotides align to TRBD2. This CDR3 region has 17 residues. Trimming at V came to 4 bases and at J to 8 bases, leaving 12 bases not matched to a gene. CDR1 SGDLS and CDR2 YYNGEE come from the germline V gene. The CDR3 spells CASSSYPGLAGVDEQFF. DNA of the CDR3: TGTGCCAGCAGCTCGTACCCCGGACTAGCGGGAGTGGATGAGCAGTTCTTC.

The V gene is TRBV4-1, the J gene TRBJ1-2, with TRBD1 matching 8 bases. Looked up from germline, CDR1 is MGHRA and CDR2 is YSYEKL. With V trimmed by 1 base and J by 3 bases, 7 bases remained unmatched. The CDR3 totals 16 residues. The CDR3 DNA follows: TGCGCCAGCAGCCAAGCGCCCCAGGGGGCAGACTATGGCTACACCTTC. Residues: CASSQAPQGADYGYTF.

This chain links TRBV28 with TRBJ2-1, with D possibly TRBD2 on 6 matching bases. This CDR3 is built from 12 residues. Trimming stripped 6 bases from V and 6 bases from J, with 9 bases between. CDR1 is MDHEN, CDR2 SYDVKM, per germline. The CDR3 DNA reads TGTGCCAGCAGGCGAGCGGGCAATGAGCAGTTCTTC. It yields the protein CASRRAGNEQFF.

The rearrangement joins TRBV5-4 to TRBJ2-2, with D perhaps TRBD2 (6 bases). The V end lost 6 bases, the J end lost 4 bases, and 25 bases lay between the germline ends. The V gene's germline CDR1 is SGHNT and CDR2 YYREEE (reference sequence). The CDR3 has 18 residues. The CDR3: CASTRPPLGDLGTGELFF. In DNA form, the CDR3 reads TGTGCCAGCACCCGACCCCCGCTCGGGGACTTAGGCACCGGGGAGCTGTTTTTT.

The gene calls are TRBV7-9 and TRBJ1-4; no firm D call. The CDR3 length is 16 residues. Trimming stripped 2 bases from V and 8 bases from J, with 18 bases between. Germline loops: CDR1 SEHNR, CDR2 FQNEAQ (reference sequence). The CDR3 region has the DNA TGTGCCAGCAGCTTATCGACGGGGAGGTGGTACGAAAAACTGTTTTTT. It is translated as CASSLSTGRWYEKLFF.

The CDR3 DNA reads TGTGCCAGCAGCCCCCGACAGGGACCGAACACTGAAGCTTTCTTT. This codes for CASSPRQGPNTEAFF. The rearrangement joins TRBV9 to TRBJ1-1; TRBD1 matches at 7 bases. Germline V gene lookup returns CDR1 SGDLS and CDR2 YYNGEE. V dropped 4 bases and J dropped 1; count of bases not matched to a gene: 7. The CDR3 spans 15 residues. The full variable domain, completed using reference TRBV9 and TRBJ1-1, is DSGVTQTPKHLITATGQRVTLRCSPRSGDLSVYWYQQSLDQGLQFLIQYYNGEERAKGNILERFSAQQFPDLHSELNLSSLELGDSALYFCASSPRQGPNTEAFFGQGTRLTVV.

The J gene is TRBJ2-7, the V gene TRBV18, with a tentative D call TRBD2 (6 bases). Germline V gene lookup returns CDR1 KGHSH and CDR2 LQKENI. The V end lost 4 bases, the J end lost 4 bases, and 11 bases lay between the germline ends. This CDR3 has 13 amino acids. Here the CDR3 DNA reads TGTGCCAGCTCACTCCGGGACTTTTACGAGCAGTACTTC. This codes for CASSLRDFYEQYF.

This clone was counted between two and nine times. The chain couples TRBV5-1 to TRBJ2-1, with 13 positions matching TRBD2. This CDR3 comprises 15 residues. Germline V gene sequence: CDR1 SGHRS, CDR2 YFSETQ. J was trimmed by 9 bases and V by 4 bases; bases with no gene match: 7. This CDR3 is CASSLGTSGTGEQFF. The DNA for the CDR3 is TGCGCCAGCAGCCTCGGGACTAGCGGGACGGGTGAGCAGTTCTTC.

The chain couples TRBV19 to TRBJ1-2; no clear D gene. Germline V gives CDR1 LNHDA, CDR2 SQIVND (reference sequence). The CDR3 sequence is 11 residues long. Trimming left V 3 bases short and J 5 bases short, with 4 bases between. For the CDR3, the DNA is TGTGCCAGTAGTATCCAGTATGGCTACACCTTC. Amino acid sequence: CASSIQYGYTF.

This clone was seen a few times. The chain has TRBV29-1 and TRBJ2-1; TRBD2 matches at 9 bases. The germline gives CDR1 SQVTM, CDR2 ANQGSEA. V lost 7 bases to trimming and J lost 0 bases; unmatched junction nucleotides: 7. This CDR3 spans 15 amino acids. The chain's CDR3 is CSATGTSHSYNEQFF. The CDR3 bases are TGCAGCGCAACCGGGACTAGCCACTCCTACAATGAGCAGTTCTTC.

This clone was observed a few times. The gene calls are TRBV6-5 and TRBJ1-2, with D hard to call. CDR3 size: 14 residues. V lost 8 bases and J lost 5, with 18 bases in between. The germline CDR1 and CDR2 sequences are MNHEY and SVGAGI. CDR3 sequence reads: CASGRPQGGYGYTF. The CDR3 bases are TGTGCCAGCGGGAGACCCCAAGGAGGATATGGCTACACCTTC.

V gene TRBV12-5 combines with J gene TRBJ2-1; 10 bases line up with TRBD2. The germline V gene encodes CDR1 LGHNT and CDR2 FRNRAP. V dropped 5 bases and J dropped 4; count of bases not matched to a gene: 5. This CDR3 comprises 15 residues. The CDR3 nucleotides read TGTGCTAGTGGTCCCGGACTAGCGGTATACAATGAGCAGTTCTTC. Translated: CASGPGLAVYNEQFF.

The chain carries TRBV10-1 and TRBJ2-1; D gene uncertain. Trimming cost V 5 bases and J 7 bases, with 9 bases left between them. Germline CDR1 is WNHNN and CDR2 is SYGVQD (reference sequence). The CDR3 extends over 12 amino acids. The CDR3 is CASSLAANEQFF. CDR3 DNA: TGCGCCAGCAGTCTTGCGGCTAATGAGCAGTTCTTC.

The rearrangement joins TRBV28 to TRBJ1-3; no definite D call. Germline CDR1 MDHEN, CDR2 SYDVKM. The V end lost 6 bases, the J end lost 0 bases, and 9 bases lay between the germline ends. The CDR3 has 14 amino acids. CDR3 in DNA: TGTGCCAGCAGCCAAGGGAGCTCTGGAAACACCATATATTTT. Residues: CASSQGSSGNTIYF.